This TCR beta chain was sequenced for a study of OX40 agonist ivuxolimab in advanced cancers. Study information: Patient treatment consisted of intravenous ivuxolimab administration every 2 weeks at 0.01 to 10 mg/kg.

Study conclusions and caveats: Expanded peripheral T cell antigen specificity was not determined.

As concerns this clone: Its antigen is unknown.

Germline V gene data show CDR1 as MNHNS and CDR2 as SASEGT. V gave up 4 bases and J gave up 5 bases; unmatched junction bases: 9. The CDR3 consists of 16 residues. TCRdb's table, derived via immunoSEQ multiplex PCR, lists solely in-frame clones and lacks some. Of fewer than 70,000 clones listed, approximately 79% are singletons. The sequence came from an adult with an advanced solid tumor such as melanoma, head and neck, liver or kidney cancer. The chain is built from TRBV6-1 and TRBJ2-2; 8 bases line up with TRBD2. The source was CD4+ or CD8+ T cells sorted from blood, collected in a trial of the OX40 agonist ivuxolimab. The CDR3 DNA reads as TGTGCCAGCAGTGCCTACGGACTAGCTAGGACCGGGGAGCTGTTTTTT. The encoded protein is CASSAYGLARTGELFF.